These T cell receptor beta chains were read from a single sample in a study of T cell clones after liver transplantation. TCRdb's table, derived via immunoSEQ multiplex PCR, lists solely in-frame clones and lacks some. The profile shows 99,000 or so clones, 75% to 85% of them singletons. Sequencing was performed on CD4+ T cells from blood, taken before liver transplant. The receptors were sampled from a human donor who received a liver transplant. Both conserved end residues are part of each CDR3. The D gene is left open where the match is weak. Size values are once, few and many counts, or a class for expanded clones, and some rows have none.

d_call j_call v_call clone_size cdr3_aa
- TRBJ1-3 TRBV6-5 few CASSFGFGGTIYF
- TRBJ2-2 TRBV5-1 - CASSLLQGNTGELFF
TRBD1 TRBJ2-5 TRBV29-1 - CSVPTGGETQYF
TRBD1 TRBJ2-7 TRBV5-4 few CASSFGAPGQGAYEQYF
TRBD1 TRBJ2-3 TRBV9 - CASSSSVQGALDTQYF
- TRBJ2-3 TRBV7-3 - CASSLWGYSTDTQYF
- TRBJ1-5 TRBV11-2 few CASSLDQGFNQPQHF
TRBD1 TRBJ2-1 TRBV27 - CASRILGTDNEQFF
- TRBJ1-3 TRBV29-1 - CSVSGLTGNTIYF
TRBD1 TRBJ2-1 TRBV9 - CASSARTGSYNEQFF
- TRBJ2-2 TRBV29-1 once CSVSGGPNTGELFF
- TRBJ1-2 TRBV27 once CASSLFFKAPDYTF
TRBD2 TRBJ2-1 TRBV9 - CASSVGAGVRNEQFF
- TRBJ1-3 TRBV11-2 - CASSSTASGNTIYF
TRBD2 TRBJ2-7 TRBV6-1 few CASRGRGAGLEQYF
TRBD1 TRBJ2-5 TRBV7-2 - CASRLGQAGTQYF
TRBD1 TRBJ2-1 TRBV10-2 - CASSARRQGAYNEQFF
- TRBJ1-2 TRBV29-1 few CSAIGRGNYGYTF
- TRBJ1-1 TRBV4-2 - CASSQEGKRVTEAFF
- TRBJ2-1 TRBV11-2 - CASSLDSAYNEQFF
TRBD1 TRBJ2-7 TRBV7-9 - CASSFGQGAQEQYF
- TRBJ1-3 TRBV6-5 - CASSYGIARGANTIYF
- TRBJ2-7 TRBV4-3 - CASSQEVTDSYEQYF
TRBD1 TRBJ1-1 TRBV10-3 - CAISESGQPNTEAFF
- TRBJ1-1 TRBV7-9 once CASSLLTEAFF
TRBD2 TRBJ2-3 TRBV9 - CASSGQREGVDTQYF
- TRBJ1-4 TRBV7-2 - CASSPRPATNEKLFF
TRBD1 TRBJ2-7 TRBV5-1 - CASSLGGTGKGYEQYF
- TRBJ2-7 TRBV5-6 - CASSPAGLSSYEQYF
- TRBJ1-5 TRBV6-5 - CASSYSPKGEPQHF
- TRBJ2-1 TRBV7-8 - CASSLVPEQFF
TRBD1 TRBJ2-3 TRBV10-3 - CAISATRQGDADTQYF
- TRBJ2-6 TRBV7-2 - CASSLVRTGANVLTF
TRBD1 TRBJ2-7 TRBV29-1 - CSVNRGAYEQYF
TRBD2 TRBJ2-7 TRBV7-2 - CASTSSGPYEQYF
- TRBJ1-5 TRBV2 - CATSKGDNQPQHF
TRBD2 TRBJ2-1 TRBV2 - CASRGLAGEGEQFF
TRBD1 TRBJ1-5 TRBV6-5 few CASREDRVSQPQHF
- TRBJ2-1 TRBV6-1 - CASSATGLQFF
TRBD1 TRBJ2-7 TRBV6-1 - CASSSGTGPYEQYF
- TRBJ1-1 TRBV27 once CASSLSGDTEAFF
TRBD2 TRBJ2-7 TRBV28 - CASSPPYGGGRYEQYF
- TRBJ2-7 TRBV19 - CATRAGGRAYEQYF
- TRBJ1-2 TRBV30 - CAWGNTRNYGYTF
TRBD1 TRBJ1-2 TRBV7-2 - CASSPGTGNFGYTF
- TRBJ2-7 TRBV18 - CASSLQYEQYF
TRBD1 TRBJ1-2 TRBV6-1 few CAILGQGYGYTF
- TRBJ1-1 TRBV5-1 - CASRTELNTEAFF
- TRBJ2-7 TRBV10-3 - CAISESWGGGYEQYF